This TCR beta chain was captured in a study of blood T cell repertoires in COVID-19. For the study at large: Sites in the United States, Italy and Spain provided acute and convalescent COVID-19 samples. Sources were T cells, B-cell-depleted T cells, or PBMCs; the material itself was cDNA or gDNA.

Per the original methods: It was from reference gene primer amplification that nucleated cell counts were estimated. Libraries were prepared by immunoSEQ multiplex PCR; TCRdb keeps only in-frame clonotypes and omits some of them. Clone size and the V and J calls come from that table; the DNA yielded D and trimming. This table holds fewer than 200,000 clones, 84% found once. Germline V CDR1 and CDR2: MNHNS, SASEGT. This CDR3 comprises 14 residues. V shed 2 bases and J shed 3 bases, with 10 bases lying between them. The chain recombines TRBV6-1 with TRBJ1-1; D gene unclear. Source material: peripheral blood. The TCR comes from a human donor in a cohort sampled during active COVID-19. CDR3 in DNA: TGTGCCAGCAGTGAAACGGGGTCAGACACTGAAGCTTTCTTT. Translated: CASSETGSDTEAFF.